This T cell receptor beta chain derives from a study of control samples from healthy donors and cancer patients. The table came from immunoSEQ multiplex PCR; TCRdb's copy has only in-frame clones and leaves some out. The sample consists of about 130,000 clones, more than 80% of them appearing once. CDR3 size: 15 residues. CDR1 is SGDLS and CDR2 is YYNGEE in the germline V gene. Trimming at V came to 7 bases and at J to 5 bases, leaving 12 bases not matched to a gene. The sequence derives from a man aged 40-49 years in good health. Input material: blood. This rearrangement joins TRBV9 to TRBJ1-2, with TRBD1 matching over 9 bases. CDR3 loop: CASGDGTGFGYGYTF. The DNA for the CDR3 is TGTGCCAGCGGCGACGGGACAGGGTTCGGATATGGCTACACCTTC.